Each of the 2 T cell receptor beta chains below was sequenced from the same sample in a study of identical twins' blood T cells (dated by TCRdb to the early 2010s). Libraries were prepared through 5' RACE. The instrument given in TCRdb is Illumina Genome Analyzer IIx. TCRdb passed the public sequencing reads through fastp at Q25 and MiXCR, retaining productive beta sequences. Duplicate CDR3 protein sequences are folded into a single record with the most common DNA and genes. The sample yields roughly 340,000 distinct CDR3 sequences; roughly 30% were counted once. The leading ten clones occupy 6.1% of the sample. The sample consisted of PBMCs. Receptors were obtained from a woman aged 18-55 years in good health.

Notes on this clonotype: Because the CDR3 is missing its conserved closing phenylalanine or tryptophan, this is likely a read error. This chain connects TRBV5-6 to TRBJ1-1, with unresolved D. Germline lookup yields CDR1 SGHDT and CDR2 YYEEEE. Trimming pared 4 bases from V and 6 bases from J, leaving 10 bases between. The CDR3 has 12 residues. The CDR3 nucleotides read TGTGCCAGCAGCCACCAGCGAGCTGAAGCTTTCTAT. Translated, it gives CASSHQRAEAFY.

This clonotype was seen repeatedly, ten times or more. The V and J genes are TRBV11-2 and TRBJ2-2; 10 nucleotides match TRBD2. The V and J ends lost 2 bases and 1 base, in that order; junction bases with no gene match: 1. This CDR3 has 16 residues. Germline loops: CDR1 SGHAT, CDR2 FQNNGV. The CDR3 is CASSLRLAGNTGELFF. CDR3 coding DNA: TGTGCCAGCAGCTTAAGACTAGCGGGGAACACCGGGGAGCTGTTTTTT.